This T cell receptor beta chain originates from a study of T cells in Graves' hyperthyroidism and ophthalmopathy. Study-level points and caveats: A model built on 13 V-J features separated ophthalmopathy from stable hyperthyroidism.

V was clipped by 2 bases and J by 9 bases; unmatched bases: 4. There are 13 residues in the CDR3. Germline V gives CDR1 MNHEY, CDR2 SVGAGI. Amplification of TCR beta CDR3 regions used RNA as the template. The HTBI primer set was used in a first-round RT-PCR of the TCR CDR3. TCRdb processed the multiplex PCR reads anew with MiXCR; each CDR3 protein has one entry. The top ten clones hold approximately 11% of a sample with 300,000 to 450,000 distinct CDR3 sequences, 11% to 15% of them seen once. Concerning this clonotype: Its antigen is undetermined.

Every diagnosis used clinical symptoms, serum thyroxine and TRAb, thyroid ultrasound and orbital computed tomography. The receptor was isolated from a woman aged 55-69 years with Graves' hyperthyroidism. This chain links TRBV6-5 with TRBJ2-1; 7 bases agree with TRBD2. The sample was blood. The CDR3 region is CASSYAGESEQFF. The CDR3 DNA follows: TGTGCCAGCAGTTACGCGGGAGAGAGTGAGCAGTTCTTC.